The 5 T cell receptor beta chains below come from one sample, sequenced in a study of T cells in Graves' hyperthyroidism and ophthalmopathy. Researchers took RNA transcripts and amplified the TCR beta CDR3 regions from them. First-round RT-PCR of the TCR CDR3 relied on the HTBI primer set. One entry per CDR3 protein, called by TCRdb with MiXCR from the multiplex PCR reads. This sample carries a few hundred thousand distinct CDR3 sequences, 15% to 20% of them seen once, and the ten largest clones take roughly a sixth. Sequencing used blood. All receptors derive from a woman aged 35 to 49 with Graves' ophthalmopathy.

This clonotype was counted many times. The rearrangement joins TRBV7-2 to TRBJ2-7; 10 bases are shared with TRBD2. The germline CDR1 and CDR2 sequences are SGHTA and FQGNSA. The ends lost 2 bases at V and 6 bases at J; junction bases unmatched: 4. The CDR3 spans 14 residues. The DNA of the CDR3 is TGTGCCAGCAGCTTATGGCTAGCGGGAGTCGAGCAGTACTTC. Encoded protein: CASSLWLAGVEQYF.

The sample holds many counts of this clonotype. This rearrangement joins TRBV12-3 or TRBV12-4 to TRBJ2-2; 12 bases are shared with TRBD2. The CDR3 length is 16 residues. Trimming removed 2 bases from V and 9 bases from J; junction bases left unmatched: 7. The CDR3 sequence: CASSLRPGLAGRELFF. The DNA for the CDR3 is TGTGCCAGCAGTTTACGTCCGGGACTAGCGGGCAGGGAGCTGTTTTTT.

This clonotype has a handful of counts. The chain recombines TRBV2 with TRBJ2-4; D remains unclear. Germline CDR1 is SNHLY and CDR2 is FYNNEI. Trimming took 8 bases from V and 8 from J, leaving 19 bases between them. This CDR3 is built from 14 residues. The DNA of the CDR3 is TGTGCCAGCCGCCGGCCAAAACTCGGGTACATTCAGTACTTC. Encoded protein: CASRRPKLGYIQYF.

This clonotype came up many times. The CDR3 loop is CASSPGLAEQETQYF. The CDR3 nucleotides read TGTGCCAGCAGTCCGGGACTAGCGGAACAAGAGACCCAGTACTTC. This sequence joins TRBV2 and TRBJ2-5; 11 bases fit TRBD2. V shed 5 bases, J shed 2 bases, and the junction held 4 bases outside the gene matches. Germline assignment: CDR1 SNHLY and CDR2 FYNNEI. The CDR3 has 15 amino acids.

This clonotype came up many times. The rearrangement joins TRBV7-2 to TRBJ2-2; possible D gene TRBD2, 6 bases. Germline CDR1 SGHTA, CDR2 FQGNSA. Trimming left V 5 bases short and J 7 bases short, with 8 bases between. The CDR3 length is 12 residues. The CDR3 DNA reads TGTGCCAGCAGCAGGGAGGTCGGGGAGCTGTTTTTT. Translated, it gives CASSREVGELFF.